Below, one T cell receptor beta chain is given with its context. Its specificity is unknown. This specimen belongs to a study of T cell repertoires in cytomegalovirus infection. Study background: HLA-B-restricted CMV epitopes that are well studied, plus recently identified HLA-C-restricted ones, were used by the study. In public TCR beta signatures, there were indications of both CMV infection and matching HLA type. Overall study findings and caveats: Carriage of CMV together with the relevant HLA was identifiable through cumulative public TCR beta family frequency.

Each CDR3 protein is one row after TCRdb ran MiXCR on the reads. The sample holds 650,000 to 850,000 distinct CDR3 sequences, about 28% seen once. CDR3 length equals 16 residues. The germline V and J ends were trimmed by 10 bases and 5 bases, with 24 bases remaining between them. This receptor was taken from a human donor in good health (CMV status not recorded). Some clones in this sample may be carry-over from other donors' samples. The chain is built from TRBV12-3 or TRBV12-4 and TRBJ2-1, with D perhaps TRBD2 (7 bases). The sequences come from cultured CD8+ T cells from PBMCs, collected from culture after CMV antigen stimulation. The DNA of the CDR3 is TGTGCCACCCTAAAGAAGGAGTCCGGGGGGCACAATGAGCAGTTCTTC. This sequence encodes CATLKKESGGHNEQFF.